The sequence of this T cell receptor (beta chain) was determined in a study of T cells after yellow fever vaccination. TCRdb itself ran the 5' RACE reads through MiXCR, one entry per CDR3 protein. The sample has tens of thousands of distinct CDR3 sequences, roughly 7.4% seen once. Germline assignment: CDR1 LGHNA and CDR2 YSLEER. This CDR3 is built from 16 residues. With 1 base clipped from V and 2 bases from J, the junction kept 3 bases outside the gene matches. The sequencing used CD8+ T cells sorted from PBMCs, collected on the day of the yellow fever booster vaccination. The chain has TRBV4-3 and TRBJ2-5; 11 nucleotides line up with TRBD1. The sequence came from a man between 25 and 39 years old who received the YFV17D yellow fever vaccine. Written as DNA, the CDR3 is TGCGCCAGCAGCCAAGGGGACAGGGGGTGGCAAGAGACCCAGTACTTC. It translates to CASSQGDRGWQETQYF.